The 4 T cell receptor beta chains reported below all come from one sample, sequenced in a study of blood T cells in healthy people across ages. Primers used in a second PCR of roughly 6 to 11 cycles were a sample-barcoded 5' primer and a J-beta primer mix. TCRdb reprocessed the 5' RACE reads via MiXCR and lists one record per CDR3 protein. This table has around 1,000,000 distinct CDR3 sequences, about two fifths appearing once. Material: blood. The receptor source for this set is a man between 18 and 35 years old in good health.

The genes are TRBV6-2 or TRBV6-3 and TRBJ2-1; D tentatively fits TRBD1 or TRBD2 (5 bases each). Germline V gene sequence: CDR1 MNHEY, CDR2 SVGEGT. The CDR3 contains 13 residues. V dropped 5 bases and J dropped 5 bases, with 10 bases sitting between them. CDR3 region: CASSGASHNEQFF. Written as DNA, the CDR3 is TGTGCCAGCAGTGGGGCTAGCCACAATGAGCAGTTCTTC.

This clonotype was counted a few times. V and J are TRBV4-3 and TRBJ2-1; perhaps TRBD2 as D (6 bases). V was shortened by 0 bases and J by 4 bases, with 10 bases between the two germline ends. This CDR3 has 15 amino acids. Per germline, CDR1 LGHNA and CDR2 YSLEER. CDR3 sequence reads: CASSQERRGYNEQFF. The CDR3 bases are TGCGCCAGCAGCCAAGAACGGAGGGGTTACAATGAGCAGTTCTTC.

The chain recombines TRBV4-3 with TRBJ2-3; TRBD2 might be the D (5 bases). Germline assignment: CDR1 LGHNA and CDR2 YSLEER. The V end was cut by 0 bases, the J end by 4 bases, with 11 bases between. The CDR3 is 15 amino acids. The CDR3 sequence is CASSQDPSAADTQYF. The CDR3 DNA reads as TGCGCCAGCAGCCAAGATCCCTCAGCGGCAGATACGCAGTATTTT.

The CDR3 DNA is TGCGCCAGCAGCTTGGAGTCAGGGAGACCTCGCGAGCAGTACTTC. Amino acid sequence: CASSLESGRPREQYF. The rearrangement uses TRBV5-1 and TRBJ2-7; D assignment may be TRBD1 or TRBD2 (5 bases each). The CDR3 is 15 residues long. Trimming pared 0 bases from V and 6 bases from J, leaving 16 bases between. Germline V gene lookup returns CDR1 SGHRS and CDR2 YFSETQ.